The 8 T cell receptor beta chains presented below share a single source sample, sequenced in a study of blood T cell repertoires in COVID-19. Generated by immunoSEQ multiplex PCR, the TCRdb table keeps only in-frame clones and is missing some. Among more than 70,000 clones listed, about 88% were seen once. Sequenced material: peripheral blood. The origin of the receptors is a woman older than 75 with acute or convalescent COVID-19.

The chain couples TRBV2 to TRBJ2-6; TRBD1 agrees at 9 bases. The CDR3 runs 20 residues. The V gene's germline CDR1 is SNHLY and CDR2 FYNNEI. The J segment lost 1 base and the V segment lost 4 bases, leaving 14 bases of the junction unmatched. The CDR3 sequence is CASSVGQGRLSVSGANVLTF. CDR3 nucleotides: TGTGCCAGCAGTGTGGGACAGGGTCGCTTATCCGTTTCTGGGGCCAACGTCCTGACTTTC. Drawing the rest from reference TRBV2 and TRBJ2-6, the complete variable domain is EPEVTQTPSHQVTQMGQEVILRCVPISNHLYFYWYRQILGQKVEFLVSFYNNEISEKSEIFDDQFSVERPDGSNFTLKIRSTKLEDSAMYFCASSVGQGRLSVSGANVLTFGAGSRLTVL.

The J gene is TRBJ1-2, the V gene TRBV6-6; D might be TRBD1 (6 bases). V lost 6 bases, J lost 4 bases, and 15 bases lay in between. Germline CDR1 is MNHNY and CDR2 is SVGAGI (reference sequence). The CDR3 has 14 residues. Here the CDR3 DNA reads TGTGCCAGCAGCCGCGGACAGCCCGTCTATGGCTACACCTTC. Protein: CASSRGQPVYGYTF.

The rearrangement links TRBV18 to TRBJ2-7; TRBD2 matches at 10 bases. J lost 2 bases, V lost 2 bases, and 3 bases had no gene match. The germline CDR1 and CDR2 sequences are KGHSH and LQKENI. The CDR3 covers 15 residues. The CDR3 reads CASSPKLAGTYEQYF. The CDR3 region has the DNA TGTGCCAGCTCACCAAAACTAGCGGGAACCTACGAGCAGTACTTC.

The rearrangement uses TRBV28 and TRBJ1-2, with D tentatively TRBD1 (5 bases). CDR1 and CDR2 from the germline V gene are MDHEN and SYDVKM. Trimming took off 5 bases at V and 0 bases at J, with 16 bases between the two ends. The CDR3 consists of 16 residues. CDR3 sequence: CASSPPTVNSNYGYTF. The CDR3 DNA reads TGTGCCAGCAGTCCGCCGACAGTGAACTCTAACTATGGCTACACCTTC.

The V and J genes are TRBV28 and TRBJ1-4; 10 nucleotides line up with TRBD1. In germline, CDR1 is MDHEN, CDR2 SYDVKM. This CDR3 region has 12 residues. The DNA for the CDR3 is TGTGCGACAGGGGGCGATCGAGAAAAACTGTTTTTT. Its translation is CATGGDREKLFF. Filled out from reference TRBV28 and TRBJ1-4, the complete variable domain reads DVKVTQSSRYLVKRTGEKVFLECVQDMDHENMFWYRQDPGLGLRLIYFSYDVKMKEKGDIPEGYSVSREKKERFSLILESASTNQTSMYLCATGGDREKLFFGSGTQLSVL.

A word on this clone: Sequence at one end of the junction differs from germline and may be a read error. The gene calls are TRBV4-1 and TRBJ2-4; 10 bases fit TRBD2. This CDR3 spans 18 amino acids. Germline CDR1 MGHRA, CDR2 YSYEKL. CDR3 DNA: TGCGCCAGCAGCCAAGATCTAGCGGGGGAGGGAGCCAAAAACATTCAGTACTTT. Translated, it gives CASSQDLAGEGAKNIQYF.

This chain uses TRBV28 with TRBJ1-2; TRBD1 might be the D (5 bases). Germline values: CDR1 MDHEN, CDR2 SYDVKM. V was trimmed by 4 bases and J by 7 bases, leaving 7 bases between them. The CDR3 spans 11 residues. DNA for the CDR3: TGTGCCAGCAGTTCCAGGGTTGGCTACACCTTC. It encodes CASSSRVGYTF.

DNA for the CDR3: TGCGCCAGCAGCCCCGCACGGGGGGCCAGGGCAGATACGCAGTATTTT. Translating gives CASSPARGARADTQYF. The chain recombines TRBV5-1 with TRBJ2-3; D may be TRBD2 (7 bases). CDR3 size: 16 residues. Between the trimmed V and J ends, which lost 4 bases and 4 bases, there was a span of 19 bases. Germline assignment: CDR1 SGHRS and CDR2 YFSETQ.